The 4 T cell receptor beta chains below were found in one sample sequenced in a study of blood T cell repertoires in COVID-19 (dated by TCRdb to 2018 to 2020). Receptors were amplified or captured by the immunoSEQ multiplex PCR assay. The source is immuneACCESS, and TCRdb retained only in-frame sequences with V and J called. Part of the clones is not carried over; for the studies checked, unresolved V genes explain less than half of this, and the remainder is unexplained. The sample table lists about 440,000 clones, 87% of them with a count of one. Roughly 2% of the sample is taken by the ten largest. Sequenced material: PBMCs or T cells enriched from blood (not recorded which). These TCRs come from a woman under 30 with acute COVID-19.

The CDR3 loop reads CASSAPGTGGQETQYF. Here the CDR3 DNA reads TGTGCCAGCAGCGCCCCCGGGACAGGGGGCCAAGAGACCCAGTACTTC. The chain has TRBV9 and TRBJ2-5, with 11 nucleotides matching TRBD1. V was pared by 3 bases and J by 1 base, with 5 bases of the junction left unmatched. CDR3 length: 16 residues. CDR1 and CDR2 from the germline V gene are SGDLS and YYNGEE.

This chain joins TRBV19 and TRBJ1-1; D remains ambiguous. Trimming left V 7 bases short and J 2 bases short, with 14 bases between. CDR3 length: 14 amino acids. CDR1 and CDR2 (germline): LNHDA, SQIVND (reference sequence). CDR3 residues: CASTEVNQNTEAFF. The CDR3 DNA sequence: TGTGCCAGTACTGAGGTGAATCAAAACACTGAAGCTTTCTTT.

The chain uses TRBV6-5 and TRBJ2-1; 9 bases match TRBD2. The CDR3 runs 14 residues. Trimming cost V 10 bases and J 4 bases; bases outside gene matches: 8. The germline V gene encodes CDR1 MNHEY and CDR2 SVGAGI. The CDR3 reads CATSFSGSYNEQFF. The CDR3 region has the DNA TGTGCCACATCGTTTAGCGGGAGTTACAATGAGCAGTTCTTC.

CDR3 residues: CASSLAFGSGGTDTQYF. The CDR3 DNA is TGTGCCAGCAGCTTAGCTTTTGGGTCAGGGGGCACAGATACGCAGTATTTT. The genes are TRBV7-2 and TRBJ2-3, with D possibly being TRBD1 (6 bases). V shed 0 bases and J shed 1 base, with 14 bases lying between them. This CDR3 contains 17 residues. Germline CDR1 reads SGHTA; CDR2 reads FQGNSA.